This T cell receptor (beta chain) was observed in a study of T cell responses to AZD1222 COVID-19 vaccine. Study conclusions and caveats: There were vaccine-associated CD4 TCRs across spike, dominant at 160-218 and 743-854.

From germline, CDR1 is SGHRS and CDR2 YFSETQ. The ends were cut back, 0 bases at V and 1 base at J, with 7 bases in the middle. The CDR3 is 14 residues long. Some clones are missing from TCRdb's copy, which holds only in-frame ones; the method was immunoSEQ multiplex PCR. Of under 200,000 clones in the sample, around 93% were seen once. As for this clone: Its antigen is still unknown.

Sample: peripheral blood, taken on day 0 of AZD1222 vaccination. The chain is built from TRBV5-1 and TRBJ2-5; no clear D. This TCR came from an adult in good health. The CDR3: CASSLVGSQETQYF. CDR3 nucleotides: TGCGCCAGCAGCTTGGTAGGCAGCCAAGAGACCCAGTACTTC.